These T cell receptor beta chains were read from a single sample in a study of T-cell reconstitution after alpha-beta-depleted transplantation in children. Each CDR3 protein gets one entry after TCRdb re-called the PCR reads with MiXCR. Among around 600,000 distinct CDR3 sequences listed, roughly 24% were seen once. The sequencing used PBMCs, mostly from graft donor cells, collected 360 days after TCRalphabeta/CD19-depleted stem cell transplant. These receptor sequences come from a boy younger than two who had a stem cell transplant for acute myeloid leukemia, so the T cells may come from the graft donor. CDR3s include the opening cysteine and the closing phenylalanine or tryptophan. The order of the fields is V gene, J gene, CDR3 protein.

V gene: TRBV6-2/TRBV6-3; J gene: TRBJ1-1; CDR3 protein: CASRNGLSDTEAFF
V gene: TRBV5-1; J gene: TRBJ1-6; CDR3 protein: CASSLVGANNSPLHF
V gene: TRBV20-1; J gene: TRBJ2-7; CDR3 protein: CSATHRGWEQYF
V gene: TRBV5-1; J gene: TRBJ2-1; CDR3 protein: CASSLRQAADEQFF
V gene: TRBV11-1; J gene: TRBJ1-6; CDR3 protein: CASARDIVSPLHF
V gene: TRBV7-2; J gene: TRBJ2-7; CDR3 protein: CASSPRQRGTYEQYF
V gene: TRBV20-1; J gene: TRBJ2-1; CDR3 protein: CSARDGTSGGSEQFF
V gene: TRBV6-2/TRBV6-3; J gene: TRBJ1-2; CDR3 protein: CASWRAGRANYGYTF
V gene: TRBV20-1; J gene: TRBJ1-2; CDR3 protein: CSARPPGGYGYTF
V gene: TRBV6-1; J gene: TRBJ1-1; CDR3 protein: CASSRRAERATEAFF
V gene: TRBV19; J gene: TRBJ1-3; CDR3 protein: CASSPAGGNGNTIYF
V gene: TRBV7-2; J gene: TRBJ2-1; CDR3 protein: CASRSGTSPAHEQFF
V gene: TRBV15; J gene: TRBJ2-7; CDR3 protein: CATSKGREQYF
V gene: TRBV9; J gene: TRBJ2-2; CDR3 protein: CASSASGASGELFF
V gene: TRBV12-3/TRBV12-4; J gene: TRBJ2-2; CDR3 protein: CASSLSRSGELFF
V gene: TRBV7-2; J gene: TRBJ1-5; CDR3 protein: CASSLEEGYSNQPQHF
V gene: TRBV5-1; J gene: TRBJ2-3; CDR3 protein: CASSLDPSGGADTQYF
V gene: TRBV28; J gene: TRBJ2-3; CDR3 protein: CASSWGSTTSTDTQYF
V gene: TRBV7-9; J gene: TRBJ2-3; CDR3 protein: CASSLSLIVQRQKGTDTQYF
V gene: TRBV11-2; J gene: TRBJ2-2; CDR3 protein: CASSLDGGWTIDTGELFF
V gene: TRBV15; J gene: TRBJ2-7; CDR3 protein: CATSGLSANYEQYF
V gene: TRBV28; J gene: TRBJ1-2; CDR3 protein: CASSLIAGGDGYTF
V gene: TRBV29-1; J gene: TRBJ2-5; CDR3 protein: CSVWTNQETQYF
V gene: TRBV7-9; J gene: TRBJ2-3; CDR3 protein: CASSFRSSGSTDTQYF
V gene: TRBV20-1; J gene: TRBJ2-1; CDR3 protein: CSSSGLADFEQFF
V gene: TRBV6-1; J gene: TRBJ2-7; CDR3 protein: CASRTSIPPYEQYF
V gene: TRBV4-2; J gene: TRBJ2-1; CDR3 protein: CAMGPLPMTGFPKNEYNEQFF
V gene: TRBV12-3/TRBV12-4; J gene: TRBJ2-7; CDR3 protein: CASKGNGGVPYEQYF
V gene: TRBV6-1; J gene: TRBJ2-2; CDR3 protein: CASTTPNGGTNTGELFF
V gene: TRBV20-1; J gene: TRBJ2-3; CDR3 protein: CSADWTGTNTDTQYF
V gene: TRBV11-3; J gene: TRBJ2-5; CDR3 protein: CASSSGLAGPREETQYF
V gene: TRBV4-3; J gene: TRBJ2-3; CDR3 protein: CASSQGRWASTDTQYF
V gene: TRBV6-5; J gene: TRBJ2-3; CDR3 protein: CASSYSSIWAGGGTDTQYF
V gene: TRBV7-2; J gene: TRBJ2-2; CDR3 protein: CASSVTGELFF
V gene: TRBV12-3/TRBV12-4; J gene: TRBJ2-2; CDR3 protein: CASSKTSGGPGTGELFF
V gene: TRBV12-3/TRBV12-4; J gene: TRBJ1-4; CDR3 protein: CASSPWGEKLFF
V gene: TRBV7-3; J gene: TRBJ2-1; CDR3 protein: CASSPGQVSEQFF
V gene: TRBV20-1; J gene: TRBJ1-1; CDR3 protein: CSATTGARTEAFF
V gene: TRBV15; J gene: TRBJ2-2; CDR3 protein: CATSRERGANTGELFF
V gene: TRBV9; J gene: TRBJ2-7; CDR3 protein: CASSAGGMLDYEQYF
V gene: TRBV24-1; J gene: TRBJ2-1; CDR3 protein: CATSTGGTGTYNEQFF
V gene: TRBV12-3/TRBV12-4; J gene: TRBJ1-1; CDR3 protein: CASSLGRWDTEAFF